The 31 T cell receptor beta chains listed next were all sequenced from one sample in a study of shared clonotypes between healthy human individuals. The table came from immunoSEQ multiplex PCR; TCRdb's copy has only in-frame clones and leaves some out. The sample shows some 2 million clones, roughly 96% of them seen only once. Sequences were obtained from naive CD4+ T cells sorted from blood. Indicated subset: CD45RA+ positively selected. These receptors all come from a man younger than 35 in good health.

The rearrangement joins TRBV19 to TRBJ2-2, with D possibly TRBD2 on 5 matching bases. CDR1 is LNHDA, CDR2 SQIVND, per germline (reference sequence). The CDR3 length is 16 residues. V lost 3 bases, J lost 0 bases, and 11 bases lay in between. The CDR3 nucleotides are TGTGCCAGTAGTATTTCCCCAGCGGCGAACACCGGGGAGCTGTTTTTT. This codes for CASSISPAANTGELFF. The entire variable domain, with the rest obtained from reference TRBV19 and TRBJ2-2, is as follows: DGGITQSPKYLFRKEGQNVTLSCEQNLNHDAMYWYRQDPGQGLRLIYYSQIVNDFQKGDIAEGYSVSREKKESFPLTVTSAQKNPTAFYLCASSISPAANTGELFFGEGSRLTVL.

The V gene is TRBV5-4, the J gene TRBJ1-4; D remains ambiguous. The CDR3 length is 18 residues. Trimming removed 0 bases at V and 0 bases at J, with 15 bases between. The germline V gene encodes CDR1 SGHNT and CDR2 YYREEE (reference sequence). CDR3 DNA: TGTGCCAGCAGCTTGGCCCGGTCGGAGGATTCAACTAATGAAAAACTGTTTTTT. Its protein product is CASSLARSEDSTNEKLFF. The full variable domain, in which reference TRBV5-4 and TRBJ1-4 provide the parts outside the CDR3, is ETGVTQSPTHLIKTRGQQVTLRCSSQSGHNTVSWYQQALGQGPQFIFQYYREEENGRGNFPPRFSGLQFPNYSSELNVNALELDDSALYLCASSLARSEDSTNEKLFFGSGTQLSVL.

The chain is built from TRBV10-3 and TRBJ2-1; maybe TRBD2 (6 bases). CDR3 length: 16 amino acids. Germline assignment: CDR1 ENHRY and CDR2 SYGVKD. With 3 bases removed from V and 4 bases from J, the gap between germline ends came to 16 bases. This chain's CDR3 is CAISDGTSGEYNEQFF. CDR3 DNA sequence: TGTGCCATCAGTGATGGGACTTCGGGGGAATACAATGAGCAGTTCTTC.

This chain connects TRBV6-5 to TRBJ1-2, with TRBD1 identical over 9 bases. The V and J ends lost 6 bases and 2 bases, in that order; junction bases with no gene match: 4. The CDR3 is made up of 14 amino acids. Germline CDR1 MNHEY, CDR2 SVGAGI. DNA of the CDR3: TGTGCCAGCAGACGCGGACAGGGGAACTATGGCTACACCTTC. Amino acid sequence: CASRRGQGNYGYTF.

This chain links TRBV30 with TRBJ2-6; 7 bases align to TRBD1. Germline CDR1 and CDR2: GTSNPN and SVGIG (reference sequence). The CDR3 contains 15 residues. J was trimmed by 1 base and V by 3 bases; bases with no gene match: 3. The CDR3 here is CAWRPTGSGANVLTF. As DNA, the CDR3 is TGTGCCTGGAGGCCGACAGGGTCTGGGGCCAACGTCCTGACTTTC. Full variable domain (rest looked up from reference TRBV30 and TRBJ2-6): SQTIHQWPATLVQPVGSPLSLECTVEGTSNPNLYWYRQAAGRGLQLLFYSVGIGQISSEVPQNLSASRPQDRQFILSSKKLLLSDSGFYLCAWRPTGSGANVLTFGAGSRLTVL.

The chain employs TRBV27 and TRBJ1-5; no clear D. The germline V gene has CDR1 MNHEY and CDR2 SMNVEV (reference sequence). CDR3 length equals 14 residues. Trimming pared 5 bases from V and 4 bases from J, leaving 12 bases between. The CDR3 bases are TGTGCCAGCAGTCGGACGGGCGGGAATCAGCCCCAGCATTTT. Translating it yields CASSRTGGNQPQHF.

A few counts support this clone. The chain is built from TRBV7-9 and TRBJ1-6, with 9 bases lining up with TRBD1. The CDR3 spans 15 residues. Germline V gene sequence: CDR1 SEHNR, CDR2 FQNEAQ (reference sequence). V dropped 8 bases and J dropped 5; count of bases not matched to a gene: 7. CDR3 protein: CASAHRDRDNSPLHF. CDR3 nucleotides: TGTGCCAGCGCCCACCGGGACAGGGATAATTCACCCCTCCACTTT.

This clone was seen only once. This chain links TRBV7-2 with TRBJ2-1; D call uncertain. The V end was cut by 6 bases, the J end by 8 bases, with 8 bases between. Germline values: CDR1 SGHTA, CDR2 FQGNSA. The CDR3 is 11 amino acids. Here the CDR3 reads CASSFVYEQFF. CDR3 sequence (DNA): TGTGCCAGCAGTTTTGTATATGAGCAGTTCTTC.

The rearrangement uses TRBV9 and TRBJ1-5; D remains unclear. Germline-derived CDR1 and CDR2 are SGDLS and YYNGEE. CDR3 length: 14 residues. The ends were cut back, 1 base at V and 0 bases at J, with 5 bases in the middle. The CDR3 region is CASSVWDSNQPQHF. The CDR3 DNA reads as TGTGCCAGCAGCGTATGGGATAGCAATCAGCCCCAGCATTTT.

The chain links TRBV6-5 to TRBJ1-3; D may be TRBD1 (6 bases). The CDR3 is 15 residues long. The V end was cut by 2 bases, the J end by 4 bases, with 12 bases between. Looked up from germline, CDR1 is MNHEY and CDR2 is SVGAGI. The DNA of the CDR3 is TGTGCCAGCAGTTACCGGACAGCAAGGGGAAACACCATATATTTT. It encodes CASSYRTARGNTIYF.

The chain uses TRBV4-3 and TRBJ2-7; D not resolved. The germline V and J ends were trimmed by 0 bases and 6 bases, with 12 bases remaining between them. From germline, CDR1 is LGHNA and CDR2 YSLEER. CDR3 length: 14 amino acids. CDR3 protein: CASSQDVGSREQYF. CDR3 sequence (DNA): TGCGCCAGCAGCCAAGATGTAGGGTCCCGCGAGCAGTACTTC.

The chain combines TRBV7-2 with TRBJ2-7; no clear D gene. Germline V gene lookup returns CDR1 SGHTA and CDR2 FQGNSA. V gave up 1 base and J gave up 0 bases, with 7 bases separating them. This CDR3 is 14 amino acids long. The CDR3 loop reads CASSLGHFSYEQYF. The CDR3 region has the DNA TGTGCCAGCAGCTTAGGACACTTCTCCTACGAGCAGTACTTC.

V and J are TRBV6-1 and TRBJ2-4; 12 nucleotides align to TRBD2. The CDR3 sequence is 19 residues long. With 1 base clipped from V and 0 bases from J, the junction kept 7 bases outside the gene matches. Germline V gene data show CDR1 as MNHNS and CDR2 as SASEGT. For the CDR3, the DNA is TGTGCCAGCAGTGAAGAGAGACTAGCGGGAGTTAAAGCCAAAAACATTCAGTACTTC. Translating gives CASSEERLAGVKAKNIQYF.

The CDR3 loop is CASSPQGGFGSPLHF. The CDR3 DNA reads as TGTGCCAGCAGTCCACAAGGGGGTTTTGGTTCACCCCTCCACTTT. The chain employs TRBV6-5 and TRBJ1-6, with D maybe TRBD1 (6 bases). CDR3 length: 15 amino acids. The V gene lost 5 bases and the J gene lost 9 bases, with 17 bases spanning the gap. Germline CDR1 reads MNHEY; CDR2 reads SVGAGI.

This chain joins TRBV6-1 and TRBJ2-5; 7 bases are shared with TRBD1. CDR3 size: 13 residues. Germline V lookup: CDR1 MNHNS, CDR2 SASEGT. The V gene end was trimmed by 5 bases and the J gene end by 4 bases; junction bases not matched to a gene: 4. CDR3 nucleotide sequence: TGTGCCAGCAGTTTTTCAGGGGGAGAGACCCAGTACTTC. This gives the protein CASSFSGGETQYF.

The J gene is TRBJ2-1, the V gene TRBV10-3, with a weak D call TRBD1 (5 bases). Germline assignment: CDR1 ENHRY and CDR2 SYGVKD. The CDR3 is made up of 13 amino acids. Trimming left V 3 bases short and J 6 bases short, with 9 bases between. As DNA, the CDR3 is TGTGCCATCAGTGACAGGGTAAGCAATGAGCAGTTCTTC. Amino acid sequence: CAISDRVSNEQFF.

V is TRBV11-2 and J is TRBJ1-4; D not resolved. V was pared by 6 bases and J by 8 bases, with 25 bases between. The CDR3 is made up of 17 amino acids. CDR1 and CDR2 (germline): SGHAT, FQNNGV. This CDR3 is CASRFGLVASLGEKLFF. CDR3 in DNA: TGTGCCAGCAGATTCGGACTCGTGGCCTCCCTGGGGGAAAAACTGTTTTTT.

The chain joins TRBV6-5 to TRBJ1-2; TRBD1 might be the D (6 bases). V lost 3 bases and J lost 6, with 17 bases in between. This CDR3 has 15 residues. The germline CDR1 and CDR2 sequences are MNHEY and SVGAGI. The DNA of the CDR3 is TGTGCCAGCAGTTATGAACAGGGCCCCATAAATGGCTACACCTTC. Protein sequence: CASSYEQGPINGYTF.

The V and J genes are TRBV18 and TRBJ2-3, with D uncertain. Trimming cost V 3 bases and J 3 bases, with 16 bases left between them. This CDR3 region has 16 residues. The V gene's germline CDR1 is KGHSH and CDR2 LQKENI. The DNA for the CDR3 is TGTGCCAGCTCACCCTTGGATGAAGTCTGGACAGATACGCAGTATTTT. Protein sequence: CASSPLDEVWTDTQYF.

The CDR3, as DNA: TGTGCCAGCAGCGCCACCGGGACTAGCGGGGGGAGCTCCTACAATGAGCAGTTCTTC. The encoded protein is CASSATGTSGGSSYNEQFF. This rearrangement joins TRBV9 to TRBJ2-1; 15 nucleotides agree with TRBD2. V lost 3 bases to trimming and J lost 0 bases; unmatched junction nucleotides: 7. Germline-derived CDR1 and CDR2 are SGDLS and YYNGEE. The CDR3 is 19 residues long.

The chain employs TRBV28 and TRBJ1-1, with D possibly TRBD1 on 6 matching bases. This CDR3 contains 13 residues. V was shortened by 7 bases and J by 5 bases, with 14 bases between the two germline ends. Germline loops: CDR1 MDHEN, CDR2 SYDVKM. The CDR3 sequence is CASTWGGSTEAFF. The CDR3 nucleotides read TGTGCCAGCACGTGGGGGGGCAGTACTGAAGCTTTCTTT.

The gene calls are TRBV5-1 and TRBJ2-7, with unresolved D. The germline V gene has CDR1 SGHRS and CDR2 YFSETQ. Trimming stripped 4 bases from V and 0 bases from J, with 17 bases between. This CDR3 has 16 residues. The CDR3 bases are TGCGCCAGCAGCCTCCTTCGACCTCTGGGCTCCTACGAGCAGTACTTC. Its translation: CASSLLRPLGSYEQYF.

The rearrangement links TRBV6-4 to TRBJ1-5; the D is unclear. Trimming removed 6 bases at V and 6 bases at J, with 9 bases between. The CDR3 runs 12 residues. Germline V gene sequence: CDR1 MRHNA, CDR2 SNTAGT. The CDR3 nucleotides read TGTGCCAGCAGGAAAAGAGCTCAGCCCCAGCATTTT. This codes for CASRKRAQPQHF.

The V call is TRBV7-9, the J call TRBJ1-3; a possible D gene is TRBD1 (5 bases). CDR3 length: 14 residues. Trimming left V 4 bases short and J 5 bases short, with 12 bases between. The germline V gene encodes CDR1 SEHNR and CDR2 FQNEAQ (reference sequence). The CDR3 spells CASSYDSGRNTIYF. The DNA of the CDR3 is TGTGCCAGCAGCTATGACTCAGGGCGAAACACCATATATTTT.

J is TRBJ1-4 and V is TRBV7-2, with D unresolved. This CDR3 region has 16 residues. The germline CDR1 and CDR2 sequences are SGHTA and FQGNSA. V was clipped by 2 bases and J by 0 bases, with 10 bases between them. Written as DNA, the CDR3 is TGTGCCAGCAGCTTAAACAGCGCCGCAACTAATGAAAAACTGTTTTTT. Protein product: CASSLNSAATNEKLFF.

This chain joins TRBV7-6 and TRBJ2-3; D perhaps matches TRBD2 (6 bases). The V gene lost 4 bases and the J gene lost 3 bases, with 11 bases spanning the gap. The CDR3 has 14 amino acids. CDR1 and CDR2 (germline): SGHVS, FNYEAQ. The CDR3 loop is CASSSQAGTDTQYF. The CDR3 nucleotides read TGTGCCAGCAGCTCTCAGGCGGGGACAGATACGCAGTATTTT.

The J gene is TRBJ1-3, the V gene TRBV10-1; D remains ambiguous. CDR1 and CDR2 from the germline V gene are WNHNN and SYGVQD (reference sequence). This CDR3 region has 16 residues. V gave up 8 bases and J gave up 3 bases, with 20 bases separating them. This CDR3 is CASPHFQLEFGNTIYF. The CDR3 coding sequence is TGCGCCAGCCCCCATTTTCAGCTTGAATTTGGAAACACCATATATTTT.

V gene TRBV2 combines with J gene TRBJ1-1; D gene uncertain. The V gene's germline CDR1 is SNHLY and CDR2 FYNNEI. This CDR3 region has 13 residues. V lost 9 bases, J lost 1 base, and 12 bases lay in between. CDR3 coding DNA: TGTGCCAGGAGGACGGGTGGGAACACTGAAGCTTTCTTT. It specifies CARRTGGNTEAFF.

CDR3 amino acids: CASRVDNPYEQYF. CDR3 nucleotide sequence: TGTGCCTCCCGAGTGGACAATCCCTACGAGCAGTACTTC. The chain has TRBV6-1 and TRBJ2-7; the D gene is possibly TRBD1 (5 bases). CDR1 and CDR2 from the germline V gene are MNHNS and SASEGT. CDR3 length: 13 amino acids. Trimming shortened V by 11 bases and J by 2 bases, and 16 bases separated the two germline ends.

As concerns this clone: The sample holds other DNA sequences that translate to the same CDR3. The rearrangement uses TRBV5-4 and TRBJ1-6; D uncertain. The CDR3 length is 14 residues. Trimming removed 0 bases from V and 3 bases from J, with 4 bases in between. Germline V gene sequence: CDR1 SGHNT, CDR2 YYREEE (reference sequence). CDR3 DNA: TGTGCCAGCAGCTTGGGGGGCTATAATTCACCCCTCCACTTT. It is translated as CASSLGGYNSPLHF.

This chain uses TRBV27 with TRBJ2-3; D not resolved. There are 12 residues in the CDR3. The ends were cut back, 3 bases at V and 5 bases at J, with 6 bases in the middle. The germline V gene has CDR1 MNHEY and CDR2 SMNVEV (reference sequence). CDR3 region: CASSFWGDTQYF. For the CDR3, the DNA is TGTGCCAGCAGTTTCTGGGGAGATACGCAGTATTTT.